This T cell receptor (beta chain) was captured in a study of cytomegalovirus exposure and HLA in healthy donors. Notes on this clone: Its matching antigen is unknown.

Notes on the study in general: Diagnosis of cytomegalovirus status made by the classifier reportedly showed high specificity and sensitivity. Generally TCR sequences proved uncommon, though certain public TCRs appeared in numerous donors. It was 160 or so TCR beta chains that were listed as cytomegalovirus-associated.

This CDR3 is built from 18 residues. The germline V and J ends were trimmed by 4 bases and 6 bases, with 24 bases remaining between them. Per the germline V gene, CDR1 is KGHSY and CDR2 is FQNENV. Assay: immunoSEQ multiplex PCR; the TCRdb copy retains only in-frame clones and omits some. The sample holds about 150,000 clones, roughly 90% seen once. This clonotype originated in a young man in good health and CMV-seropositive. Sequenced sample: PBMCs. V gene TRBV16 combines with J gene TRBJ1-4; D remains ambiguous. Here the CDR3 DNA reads TGTGCCAGCAGCCCATGGAACAGCGGTAAAGGACTTGATGAAAAACTGTTTTTT. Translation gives CASSPWNSGKGLDEKLFF.